Below, 4 T cell receptor beta chains from the same sample are listed, as sequenced in a study of shared clonotypes between healthy human individuals. Sequenced by immunoSEQ multiplex PCR; TCRdb stores in-frame clones only, minus some. The sample contains 550,000 to 700,000 clones, 55% to 85% of which appear only once. Sequenced input: memory CD4+ T cells sorted from blood. Subset specified: CD45RA-negative fraction. The source is a woman in her 30s in good health.

The chain uses TRBV18 and TRBJ1-2, with 8 positions matching TRBD1. The CDR3 loop spans 14 amino acids. Germline assignment: CDR1 KGHSH and CDR2 LQKENI. J lost 7 bases, V lost 2 bases, and 6 bases had no gene match. CDR3 region: CASSPGQGNRGYTF. CDR3 bases: TGTGCCAGCTCACCAGGACAGGGTAATCGTGGCTACACCTTC. The entire variable domain, with the rest obtained from reference TRBV18 and TRBJ1-2, is as follows: NAGVMQNPRHLVRRRGQEARLRCSPMKGHSHVYWYRQLPEEGLKFMVYLQKENIIDESGMPKERFSAEFPKEGPSILRIQQVVRGDSAAYFCASSPGQGNRGYTFGSGTRLTVV.

The rearrangement links TRBV28 to TRBJ1-2; D is ambiguous. V was pared by 6 bases and J by 7 bases, with 15 bases between. The CDR3 totals 13 residues. Germline values: CDR1 MDHEN, CDR2 SYDVKM. In DNA form, the CDR3 reads TGTGCCAGCAGGTCAGGCTACCCGGGTGGCTACACCTTC. Residues: CASRSGYPGGYTF.

This chain uses TRBV27 with TRBJ2-7; D possibly uses TRBD1 or TRBD2 (5 bases each). The CDR3 is made up of 16 amino acids. V lost 6 bases and J 2 bases, leaving 20 bases between the germline ends. Germline loops: CDR1 MNHEY, CDR2 SMNVEV (reference sequence). This CDR3 reads CASRTNPRDGTYEQYF. The CDR3 nucleotides read TGTGCCAGCAGAACCAACCCCCGGGACGGGACCTACGAGCAGTACTTC.

The chain is built from TRBV2 and TRBJ2-5; no reliable D call. The germline gives CDR1 SNHLY, CDR2 FYNNEI. The CDR3 loop spans 13 amino acids. V was pared by 8 bases and J by 5 bases, with 15 bases between. As DNA, the CDR3 is TGTGCCAGCGGAAGCGCCCCTACGGAGACCCAGTACTTC. This encodes CASGSAPTETQYF.